Below are 26 T cell receptor beta chains sequenced from a single sample in a study of cytomegalovirus exposure and HLA in healthy donors (dated by TCRdb to about 2017). Libraries were built with the immunoSEQ multiplex PCR assay. A mixture of 60 forward primers for TCR Vbeta segments and 13 reverse primers for TCR Jbeta segments was used in the multiplex PCR. The table was pulled from immuneACCESS by TCRdb, which kept in-frame rearrangements only. Such tables lose some clones; where checked, under half of the loss comes from unresolved V genes, and the rest has no known cause. The sample table lists 150,000 to 200,000 clones, roughly 72% of them with a count of one. Just over 2% of the sample lies in the top ten. Source material: PBMCs. The source is a woman in her thirties in good health and CMV-seropositive.

This chain uses TRBV29-1 with TRBJ1-1; maybe TRBD1 (5 bases). Germline CDR1 SQVTM, CDR2 ANQGSEA. The CDR3 length is 12 residues. V was cut by 7 bases and J by 0 bases, with 9 bases left in between. CDR3 DNA sequence: TGCAGCGGGGGGAGGGTGAACACTGAAGCTTTCTTT. Encoded protein: CSGGRVNTEAFF. Full variable domain (outside the CDR3, taken from reference TRBV29-1 and TRBJ1-1): SAVISQKPSRDICQRGTSLTIQCQVDSQVTMMFWYRQQPGQSLTLIATANQGSEATYESGFVIDKFPISRPNLTFSTLTVSNMSPEDSSIYLCSGGRVNTEAFFGQGTRLTVV.

This clone was found once. The chain recombines TRBV7-9 with TRBJ2-7; 7 bases line up with TRBD2. Unmatched junction bases numbered 5, after V lost 0 bases and J lost 3 bases. Germline V gives CDR1 SEHNR, CDR2 FQNEAQ (reference sequence). The length of the CDR3 is 15 residues. CDR3 coding DNA: TGTGCCAGCAGCTTAGCTAGCGGGCTCTACTACGAGCAGTACTTC. Its translation: CASSLASGLYYEQYF.

The chain carries TRBV19 and TRBJ1-1; D gene unclear. V was cut by 1 base and J by 1 base, with 10 bases left in between. The CDR3 is 15 amino acids. Germline CDR1 reads LNHDA; CDR2 reads SQIVND (reference sequence). The CDR3: CASSIGAASNTEAFF. The CDR3, as DNA: TGTGCCAGTAGTATAGGGGCAGCTTCGAACACTGAAGCTTTCTTT.

This chain connects TRBV29-1 to TRBJ2-3; 7 nucleotides align to TRBD1. CDR1 and CDR2 (germline): SQVTM, ANQGSEA. Germline trimming cut 2 bases from V and 5 bases from J; bases unmatched to any gene: 4. This CDR3 has 13 residues. DNA for the CDR3: TGCAGCGTTGAACCCGACAGGGTAGATACGCAGTATTTT. Translated: CSVEPDRVDTQYF.

V gene TRBV5-1 combines with J gene TRBJ2-7; D might be TRBD1 (6 bases). The CDR3 spans 16 residues. CDR1 is SGHRS and CDR2 is YFSETQ in the germline V gene. Trimming took 4 bases from V and 2 from J, leaving 19 bases between them. The CDR3 nucleotides are TGCGCCAGCAGCGTCCTAGTTACAGGGTCACCCTACGAGCAGTACTTC. Encoded protein: CASSVLVTGSPYEQYF.

This clone was seen a few times. This chain links TRBV11-2 with TRBJ1-1; weak D call: TRBD1 (5 bases). Germline V gives CDR1 SGHAT, CDR2 FQNNGV. V shed 5 bases and J shed 0 bases, with 19 bases lying between them. The CDR3 is made up of 17 amino acids. CDR3 sequence: CASSRPGGRVLNTEAFF. CDR3 in DNA: TGTGCCAGCAGCCGTCCCGGGGGGAGGGTGTTGAACACTGAAGCTTTCTTT. Complete variable domain (other parts from reference TRBV11-2 and TRBJ1-1): EAGVAQSPRYKIIEKRQSVAFWCNPISGHATLYWYQQILGQGPKLLIQFQNNGVVDDSQLPKDRFSAERLKGVDSTLKIQPAKLEDSAVYLCASSRPGGRVLNTEAFFGQGTRLTVV.

The chain links TRBV21-1 to TRBJ1-2; the listed D gene, TRBD1, was not tested against the DNA. TRBV21-1 is listed as a pseudogene. The CDR3 consists of 16 residues. CDR3 in DNA: TGTGCCAGCCCCTCAGGACAGGGGGCTCTTAACTATGGCTACACCTTC. Protein sequence: CASPSGQGALNYGYTF.

This chain joins TRBV19 and TRBJ2-3; 8 bases are shared with TRBD2. The trim removed 3 bases at V and 4 bases at J, leaving 9 bases unmatched. This CDR3 is built from 16 residues. CDR1 is LNHDA and CDR2 is SQIVND in the germline V gene (reference sequence). The CDR3 sequence: CASSMAPGRGADTQYF. The CDR3, as DNA: TGTGCCAGTAGTATGGCCCCCGGGCGGGGGGCAGATACGCAGTATTTT.

This clone was detected only once. V and J are TRBV6-5 and TRBJ1-1; unclear D gene. Trimming removed 2 bases at V and 7 bases at J, with 8 bases between. Germline values: CDR1 MNHEY, CDR2 SVGAGI. The length of the CDR3 is 12 residues. The CDR3 DNA is TGTGCCAGCAGTTACCCCCGGGATGAAGCTTTCTTT. Translated: CASSYPRDEAFF.

This sequence joins TRBV11-2 and TRBJ2-5; D call uncertain. Between the trimmed V and J ends, which lost 2 bases and 0 bases, there was a span of 4 bases. Germline CDR1 reads SGHAT; CDR2 reads FQNNGV. This CDR3 is built from 13 residues. The CDR3 coding sequence is TGTGCCAGCAGCTTAAACTACCAAGAGACCCAGTACTTC. Translating it yields CASSLNYQETQYF.

V and J are TRBV28 and TRBJ1-4; the match to TRBD1 covers 8 bases. The CDR3 is made up of 15 amino acids. Germline CDR1 and CDR2: MDHEN and SYDVKM. Germline trimming cut 4 bases from V and 5 bases from J; bases unmatched to any gene: 6. Here the CDR3 DNA reads TGTGCCAGCAGTTCAAGGGACAGGAGGAATGAAAAACTGTTTTTT. Its protein product is CASSSRDRRNEKLFF.

The chain uses TRBV4-3 and TRBJ2-7, with D possibly matching TRBD2 (6 bases). The germline V and J ends were trimmed by 2 bases and 5 bases, with 10 bases remaining between them. Germline assignment: CDR1 LGHNA and CDR2 YSLEER. This CDR3 is built from 13 residues. The CDR3 DNA is TGCGCCAGCAGCCAAAGACTAGGCAACGAGCAGTACTTC. Protein product: CASSQRLGNEQYF.

This chain connects TRBV7-9 to TRBJ1-2; D remains ambiguous. The germline gives CDR1 SEHNR, CDR2 FQNEAQ (reference sequence). This CDR3 has 16 residues. V was cut by 3 bases and J by 4 bases, with 18 bases left in between. CDR3 protein: CASSFYPPVRGYGYTF. The CDR3 DNA is TGTGCCAGCAGCTTCTATCCGCCGGTCCGAGGCTATGGCTACACCTTC. The variable domain in full, completed from reference TRBV7-9 and TRBJ1-2, reads DTGVSQNPRHKITKRGQNVTFRCDPISEHNRLYWYRQTLGQGPEFLTYFQNEAQLEKSRLLSDRFSAERPKGSFSTLEIQRTEQGDSAMYLCASSFYPPVRGYGYTFGSGTRLTVV.

The chain has TRBV5-1 and TRBJ2-5; 7 bases fit TRBD2. Germline V gene lookup returns CDR1 SGHRS and CDR2 YFSETQ. The CDR3 contains 16 residues. The V segment lost 0 bases and the J segment 5 bases; nucleotides outside the gene matches: 10. CDR3 amino acids: CASSLVASGGSETQYF. CDR3 DNA sequence: TGCGCCAGCAGCTTGGTCGCTAGCGGTGGGTCGGAGACCCAGTACTTC.

The chain links TRBV28 to TRBJ1-1, with D maybe TRBD1 (5 bases). The CDR3 extends over 13 amino acids. The ends were cut back, 3 bases at V and 4 bases at J, with 9 bases in the middle. Germline CDR1 reads MDHEN; CDR2 reads SYDVKM. The CDR3 spells CASSFRGSTEAFF. The CDR3 DNA reads TGTGCCAGCAGTTTTCGGGGGTCCACTGAAGCTTTCTTT.

The V gene is TRBV2, the J gene TRBJ1-5; a possible D gene is TRBD1 (6 bases). There are 15 residues in the CDR3. Germline V gene lookup returns CDR1 SNHLY and CDR2 FYNNEI. The ends were cut back, 4 bases at V and 2 bases at J, with 12 bases in the middle. The CDR3 DNA reads as TGTGCCAGCAGTGGTTGGTCAGGGGGCAATCAGCCCCAGCATTTT. As protein: CASSGWSGGNQPQHF.

This clone was observed a handful of times. V gene TRBV5-1 combines with J gene TRBJ2-7; 9 bases line up with TRBD2. CDR3 length: 16 residues. With V trimmed by 1 base and J by 0 bases, 5 bases remained unmatched. CDR1 is SGHRS and CDR2 is YFSETQ in the germline V gene. CDR3 residues: CASSLTVSGSSYEQYF. CDR3 nucleotide sequence: TGCGCCAGCAGCTTGACTGTTAGCGGGAGCTCCTACGAGCAGTACTTC.

V usage is TRBV6-5 and J usage is TRBJ2-5, with 10 bases that match TRBD2. This CDR3 spans 15 amino acids. The germline CDR1 and CDR2 sequences are MNHEY and SVGAGI. The V and J ends lost 8 bases and 5 bases, in that order; junction bases with no gene match: 11. The CDR3 region is CASFKLAGGQETQYF. The CDR3 bases are TGTGCCAGCTTTAAATTAGCGGGGGGCCAGGAGACCCAGTACTTC.

The table lists this clone with a few counts. The chain employs TRBV9 and TRBJ2-3; D is possibly TRBD2 (5 bases). This CDR3 region has 13 residues. V was cut by 1 base and J by 3 bases, with 6 bases left in between. The germline V gene has CDR1 SGDLS and CDR2 YYNGEE. The CDR3 here is CASSVLATDTQYF. In DNA form, the CDR3 reads TGTGCCAGCAGCGTACTAGCTACAGATACGCAGTATTTT.

This chain uses TRBV5-6 with TRBJ2-3, with D maybe TRBD2 (5 bases). CDR1 is SGHDT and CDR2 is YYEEEE in the germline V gene. There are 16 residues in the CDR3. Trimming removed 0 bases at V and 0 bases at J, with 11 bases between. The CDR3 reads CASSLAGVTSTDTQYF. CDR3 nucleotide sequence: TGTGCCAGCAGCTTGGCCGGGGTAACAAGCACAGATACGCAGTATTTT. The complete variable domain, with remaining parts taken from reference TRBV5-6 and TRBJ2-3, reads DAGVTQSPTHLIKTRGQQVTLRCSPKSGHDTVSWYQQALGQGPQFIFQYYEEEERQRGNFPDRFSGHQFPNYSSELNVNALLLGDSALYLCASSLAGVTSTDTQYFGPGTRLTVL.

This sequence joins TRBV2 and TRBJ1-5; maybe TRBD1 (6 bases). CDR3 length: 12 amino acids. Per the germline V gene, CDR1 is SNHLY and CDR2 is FYNNEI. Trimming removed 4 bases from V and 11 bases from J, with 12 bases in between. For the CDR3, the DNA is TGTGCCAGCAGTGTAGGGGGGGAGGCCCAGCATTTT. The encoded protein is CASSVGGEAQHF.

The chain couples TRBV30 to TRBJ1-5; tentatively, D is TRBD1 (6 bases). Per the germline V gene, CDR1 is GTSNPN and CDR2 is SVGIG (reference sequence). Trimming pared 0 bases from V and 1 base from J, leaving 10 bases between. The CDR3 extends over 15 amino acids. The DNA for the CDR3 is TGTGCCTGGAGTGTAGGGACACTGAGCAATCAGCCCCAGCATTTT. Its protein is CAWSVGTLSNQPQHF.

The CDR3 DNA follows: TGTGCCAGCAGACCAACAAGTGAATATAATGAAAAACTGTTTTTT. This codes for CASRPTSEYNEKLFF. The chain links TRBV7-9 to TRBJ1-4; D gene unclear. V dropped 6 bases and J dropped 4 bases, with 15 bases sitting between them. The CDR3 loop spans 15 amino acids. In germline, CDR1 is SEHNR, CDR2 FQNEAQ (reference sequence).

The gene calls are TRBV7-2 and TRBJ1-5; TRBD1 agrees at 7 bases. This CDR3 comprises 15 residues. The V segment lost 0 bases and the J segment 2 bases; nucleotides outside the gene matches: 1. The germline V gene encodes CDR1 SGHTA and CDR2 FQGNSA. The CDR3 DNA reads as TGTGCCAGCAGCTTAGCGACAGGGCGCAATCAGCCCCAGCATTTT. Protein sequence: CASSLATGRNQPQHF.

Only a few counts were recorded for this clone. The chain uses TRBV15 and TRBJ2-7; D is uncertain. The V and J ends lost 2 bases and 3 bases respectively, with 17 bases between them. Germline lookup yields CDR1 LNHNV and CDR2 YYDKDF (reference sequence). The CDR3 sequence is 16 residues long. The CDR3 coding sequence is TGTGCCACCAGCAGATCCCCGCCGAGTCTCGGCTACGAGCAGTACTTC. Its translation is CATSRSPPSLGYEQYF.

The genes are TRBV7-9 and TRBJ2-5, with no clear D. Per the germline V gene, CDR1 is SEHNR and CDR2 is FQNEAQ (reference sequence). The germline V and J ends were trimmed by 5 bases and 5 bases, with 12 bases remaining between them. The CDR3 sequence is 13 residues long. CDR3: CASSPRDGETQYF. The CDR3 DNA sequence: TGTGCCAGCAGCCCCCGTGACGGGGAGACCCAGTACTTC.